Shown below are 5 T cell receptor beta chains from a single sample sequenced in a study of blood T cell repertoires in COVID-19. Sequencing was performed with immunoSEQ multiplex PCR; in TCRdb, only in-frame clones are kept and a portion is missing. Among roughly 200,000 clones listed, nearly 90% were seen once. Specimen: peripheral blood. The source of these receptors is a man between 60 and 75 years old with active or convalescent COVID-19.

V gene TRBV6-5 combines with J gene TRBJ1-3; tentative D call: TRBD1 (6 bases). CDR1 MNHEY and CDR2 SVGAGI come from the germline V gene. The CDR3 spans 15 residues. Trimming stripped 6 bases from V and 0 bases from J, with 12 bases between. CDR3: CASRRRQVSGNTIYF. The DNA of the CDR3 is TGTGCCAGCAGAAGACGACAGGTCTCTGGAAACACCATATATTTT.

The V gene is TRBV18, the J gene TRBJ1-5, with unresolved D. The CDR3 is 15 amino acids. V was cut by 1 base and J by 7 bases, with 14 bases left in between. CDR1 KGHSH and CDR2 LQKENI come from the germline V gene. CDR3 protein: CASSPLRGFGQPQHF. CDR3 bases: TGTGCCAGCTCACCACTCCGAGGTTTTGGGCAGCCCCAGCATTTT.

This clone was seen just once. The V and J genes are TRBV11-2 and TRBJ2-7; the D is unclear. Trimming took off 0 bases at V and 3 bases at J, with 3 bases between the two ends. From germline, CDR1 is SGHAT and CDR2 FQNNGV. The CDR3 extends over 12 amino acids. CDR3 loop: CASSLDSYEQYF. The CDR3 coding sequence is TGTGCCAGCAGCTTAGACAGCTACGAGCAGTACTTC.

The rearrangement links TRBV7-9 to TRBJ2-3, with TRBD1 matching over 7 bases. Trimming at V came to 7 bases and at J to 5 bases, leaving 12 bases not matched to a gene. CDR3 size: 15 residues. Germline lookup yields CDR1 SEHNR and CDR2 FQNEAQ (reference sequence). CDR3: CASTSTKGAGDTQYF. The CDR3 DNA is TGTGCCAGCACCTCCACAAAGGGGGCAGGAGATACGCAGTATTTT. The full variable domain, completed using reference TRBV7-9 and TRBJ2-3, is DTGVSQNPRHKITKRGQNVTFRCDPISEHNRLYWYRQTLGQGPEFLTYFQNEAQLEKSRLLSDRFSAERPKGSFSTLEIQRTEQGDSAMYLCASTSTKGAGDTQYFGPGTRLTVL.

The rearrangement uses TRBV7-2 and TRBJ2-2, with 7 nucleotides matching TRBD1. This CDR3 is built from 17 residues. The V gene's germline CDR1 is SGHTA and CDR2 FQGNSA. J was trimmed by 6 bases and V by 6 bases; bases with no gene match: 16. The CDR3 DNA is TGTGCCAGCAGACCCCGTGGAGGACAGGCGAATGCCGGGGAGCTGTTTTTT. It encodes CASRPRGGQANAGELFF.